This T cell receptor beta chain was identified in a study of blood T cell repertoires in COVID-19. Recruits, aged roughly 18 to 90 years, lived in 24 US areas. Cohort placement rested on clinical history that participants reported themselves. Per the original methods: The assay estimated nucleated cells by amplifying reference gene primers. Clones were read by immunoSEQ multiplex PCR, and TCRdb kept only the in-frame ones, dropping some. V, J and clone size reflect that table, while D and trimming were determined from the DNA. The sample has 140,000 to 150,000 clones, around four fifths seen once. This clone was seen a handful of times. CDR3 length: 13 residues. V shed 1 base and J shed 6 bases, with 6 bases lying between them. Per germline, CDR1 SEHNR and CDR2 FQNEAQ (reference sequence).

The TCR originated in a woman in her fifties or sixties who had recovered from COVID-19. The rearrangement links TRBV7-9 to TRBJ2-2; no definite D call. The material sequenced was PBMCs or T cells enriched from blood (not recorded which). CDR3 amino acids: CASSLVTSGELFF. The CDR3 DNA sequence: TGTGCCAGCAGCTTAGTGACATCCGGGGAGCTGTTTTTT.